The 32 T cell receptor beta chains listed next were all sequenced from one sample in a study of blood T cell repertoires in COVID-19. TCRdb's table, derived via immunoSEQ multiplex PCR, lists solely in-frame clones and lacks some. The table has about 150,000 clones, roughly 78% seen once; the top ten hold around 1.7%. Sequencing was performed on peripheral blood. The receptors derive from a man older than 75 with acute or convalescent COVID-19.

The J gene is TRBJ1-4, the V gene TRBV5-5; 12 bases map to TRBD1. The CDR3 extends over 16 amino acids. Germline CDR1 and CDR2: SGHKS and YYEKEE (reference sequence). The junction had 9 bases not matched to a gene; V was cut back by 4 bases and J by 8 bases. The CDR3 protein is CASSQMGQGAREKLFF. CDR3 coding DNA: TGTGCCAGCAGCCAAATGGGACAGGGGGCTAGGGAAAAACTGTTTTTT.

CDR3 loop: CASSHSTSGVGKQFF. CDR3 nucleotides: TGTGCCAGCAGCCACTCCACATCGGGAGTTGGTAAGCAGTTCTTC. V gene TRBV3-1 (or the pseudogene TRBV3-2) combines with J gene TRBJ2-1; TRBD2 might be the D (6 bases). The CDR3 has 15 residues. CDR1 is LGHDT and CDR2 is YNNKEL in the germline V gene (reference sequence). The V end lost 3 bases, the J end lost 11 bases, and 20 bases lay between the germline ends.

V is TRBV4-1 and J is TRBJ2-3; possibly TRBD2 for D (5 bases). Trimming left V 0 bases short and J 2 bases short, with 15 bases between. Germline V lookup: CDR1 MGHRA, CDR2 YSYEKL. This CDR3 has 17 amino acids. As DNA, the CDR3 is TGCGCCAGCAGCCAAGATGAGGCTAGAGGGCTCACAGATACGCAGTATTTT. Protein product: CASSQDEARGLTDTQYF.

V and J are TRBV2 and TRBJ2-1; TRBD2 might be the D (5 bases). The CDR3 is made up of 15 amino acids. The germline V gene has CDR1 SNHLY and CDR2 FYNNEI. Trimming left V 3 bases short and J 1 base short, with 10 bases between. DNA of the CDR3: TGTGCCAGCAGTGATGTTAGGACTTCCTACAATGAGCAGTTCTTC. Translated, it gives CASSDVRTSYNEQFF.

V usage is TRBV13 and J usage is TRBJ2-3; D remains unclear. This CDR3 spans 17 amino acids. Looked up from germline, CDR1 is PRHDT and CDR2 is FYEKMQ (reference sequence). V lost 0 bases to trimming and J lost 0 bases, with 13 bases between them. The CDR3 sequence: CASSLGGLLLSTDTQYF. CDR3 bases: TGTGCCAGCAGCTTAGGCGGTCTACTTTTGAGCACAGATACGCAGTATTTT.

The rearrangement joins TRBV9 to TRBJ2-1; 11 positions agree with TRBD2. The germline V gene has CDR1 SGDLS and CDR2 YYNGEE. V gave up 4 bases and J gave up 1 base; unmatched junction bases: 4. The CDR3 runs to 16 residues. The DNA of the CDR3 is TGTGCCAGCAGCCCGGGACTAGCGGCTTCCTACAATGAGCAGTTCTTC. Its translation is CASSPGLAASYNEQFF.

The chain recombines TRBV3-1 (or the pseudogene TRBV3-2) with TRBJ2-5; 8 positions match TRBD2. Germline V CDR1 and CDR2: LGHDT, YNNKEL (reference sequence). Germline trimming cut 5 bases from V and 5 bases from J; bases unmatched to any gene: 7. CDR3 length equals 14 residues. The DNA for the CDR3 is TGTGCCAGCAGCTTGCCCGGGGGGGACGAGACCCAGTACTTC. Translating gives CASSLPGGDETQYF.

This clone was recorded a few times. This chain's CDR3 is CASSSGGYNEQFF. CDR3 coding DNA: TGTGCCAGCAGCTCGGGGGGATACAATGAGCAGTTCTTC. The chain joins TRBV13 to TRBJ2-1; 7 nucleotides line up with TRBD2. The V segment lost 4 bases and the J segment 4 bases; nucleotides outside the gene matches: 1. The CDR3 runs 13 residues. Germline CDR1 and CDR2: PRHDT and FYEKMQ (reference sequence).

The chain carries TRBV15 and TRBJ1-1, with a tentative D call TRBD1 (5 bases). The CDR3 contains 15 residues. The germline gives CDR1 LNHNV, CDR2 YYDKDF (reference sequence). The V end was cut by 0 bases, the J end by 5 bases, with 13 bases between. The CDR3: CATSRDWAGSTEAFF. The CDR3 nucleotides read TGTGCCACCAGCAGAGATTGGGCAGGGTCGACTGAAGCTTTCTTT.

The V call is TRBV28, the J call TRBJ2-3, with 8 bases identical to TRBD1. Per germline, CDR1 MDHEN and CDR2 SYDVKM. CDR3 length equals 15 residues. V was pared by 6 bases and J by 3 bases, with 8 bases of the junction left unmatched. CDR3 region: CASRRGQVTTDTQYF. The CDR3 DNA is TGTGCCAGCAGGCGGGGACAGGTTACGACAGATACGCAGTATTTT.

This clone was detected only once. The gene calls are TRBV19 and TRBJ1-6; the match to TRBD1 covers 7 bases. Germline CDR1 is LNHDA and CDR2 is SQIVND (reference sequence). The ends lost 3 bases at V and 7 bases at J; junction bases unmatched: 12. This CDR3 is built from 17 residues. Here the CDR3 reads CASSMAPGGIGNSPLHF. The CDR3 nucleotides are TGTGCCAGTAGTATGGCCCCAGGGGGTATTGGGAATTCACCCCTCCACTTT.

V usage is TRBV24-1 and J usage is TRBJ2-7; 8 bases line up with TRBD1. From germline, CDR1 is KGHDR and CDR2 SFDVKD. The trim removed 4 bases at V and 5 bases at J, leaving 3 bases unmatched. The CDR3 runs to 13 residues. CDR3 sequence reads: CATSDSTGDEQYF. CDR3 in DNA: TGTGCCACCAGTGACTCGACAGGGGACGAGCAGTACTTC.

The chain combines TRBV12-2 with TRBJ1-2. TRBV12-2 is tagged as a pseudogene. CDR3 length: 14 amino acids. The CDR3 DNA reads TGTGCAAGTCGCTTTTGGACTGACAACTATGGCTACACCTTC. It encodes CASRFWTDNYGYTF.

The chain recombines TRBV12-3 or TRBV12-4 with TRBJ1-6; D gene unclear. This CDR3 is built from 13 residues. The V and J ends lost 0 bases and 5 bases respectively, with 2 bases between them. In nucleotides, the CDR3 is TGTGCCAGCAGTTTAGCCGATAATTCACCCCTCCACTTT. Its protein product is CASSLADNSPLHF.

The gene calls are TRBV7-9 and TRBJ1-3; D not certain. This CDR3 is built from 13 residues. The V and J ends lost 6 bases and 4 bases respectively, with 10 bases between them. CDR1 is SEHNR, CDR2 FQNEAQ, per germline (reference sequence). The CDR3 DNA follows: TGTGCCAGCAGACTGACTGAAGGAAACACCATATATTTT. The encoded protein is CASRLTEGNTIYF.

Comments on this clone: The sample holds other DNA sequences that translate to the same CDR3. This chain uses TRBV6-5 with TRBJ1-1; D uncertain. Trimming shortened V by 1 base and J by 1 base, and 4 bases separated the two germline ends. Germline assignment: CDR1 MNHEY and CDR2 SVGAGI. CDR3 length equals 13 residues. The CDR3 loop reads CASSYFRNTEAFF. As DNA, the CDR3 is TGTGCCAGCAGTTACTTCCGGAACACTGAAGCTTTCTTT.

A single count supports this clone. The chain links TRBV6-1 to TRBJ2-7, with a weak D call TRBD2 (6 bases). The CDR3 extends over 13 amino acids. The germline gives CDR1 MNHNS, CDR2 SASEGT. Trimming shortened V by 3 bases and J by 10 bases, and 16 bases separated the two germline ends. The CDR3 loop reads CASSERGLGVQYV. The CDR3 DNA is TGTGCCAGCAGTGAGCGGGGACTTGGGGTACAGTACGTC.

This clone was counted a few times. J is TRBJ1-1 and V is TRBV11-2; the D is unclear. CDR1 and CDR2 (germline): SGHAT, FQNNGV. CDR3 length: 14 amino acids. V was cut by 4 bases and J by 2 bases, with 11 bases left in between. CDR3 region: CASSSQPGNTEAFF. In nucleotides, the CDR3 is TGTGCCAGCAGCTCCCAGCCGGGTAACACTGAAGCTTTCTTT.

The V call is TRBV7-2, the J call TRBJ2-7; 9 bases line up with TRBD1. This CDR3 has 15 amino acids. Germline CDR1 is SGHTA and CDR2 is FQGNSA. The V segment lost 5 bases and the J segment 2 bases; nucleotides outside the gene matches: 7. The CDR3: CASSPVTGGAYEQYF. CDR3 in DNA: TGTGCCAGCAGCCCCGTGACAGGGGGTGCCTACGAGCAGTACTTC.

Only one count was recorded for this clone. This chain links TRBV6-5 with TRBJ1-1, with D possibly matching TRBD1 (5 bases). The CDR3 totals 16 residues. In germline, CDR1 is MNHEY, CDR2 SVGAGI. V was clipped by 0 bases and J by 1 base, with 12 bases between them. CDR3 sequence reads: CASSYSRFGGNTEAFF. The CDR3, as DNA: TGTGCCAGCAGTTACTCGAGGTTCGGGGGGAACACTGAAGCTTTCTTT.

The CDR3 sequence is CASSVTTGGAGELFF. The CDR3 DNA follows: TGCGCCAGCAGCGTAACCACAGGGGGTGCCGGGGAGCTGTTTTTT. V and J are TRBV5-1 and TRBJ2-2; 8 bases line up with TRBD1. This CDR3 is built from 15 residues. J was trimmed by 6 bases and V by 4 bases; bases with no gene match: 8. Germline CDR1 SGHRS, CDR2 YFSETQ. The full variable domain, completed using reference TRBV5-1 and TRBJ2-2, is KAGVTQTPRYLIKTRGQQVTLSCSPISGHRSVSWYQQTPGQGLQFLFEYFSETQRNKGNFPGRFSGRQFSNSRSEMNVSTLELGDSALYLCASSVTTGGAGELFFGEGSRLTVL.

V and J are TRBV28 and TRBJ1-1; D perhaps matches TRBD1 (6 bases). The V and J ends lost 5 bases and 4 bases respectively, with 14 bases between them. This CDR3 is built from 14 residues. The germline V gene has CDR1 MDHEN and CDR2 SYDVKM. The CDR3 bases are TGTGCCAGCAGTCCCCTAGGGGGAACCACTGAAGCTTTCTTT. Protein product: CASSPLGGTTEAFF. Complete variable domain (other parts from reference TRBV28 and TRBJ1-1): DVKVTQSSRYLVKRTGEKVFLECVQDMDHENMFWYRQDPGLGLRLIYFSYDVKMKEKGDIPEGYSVSREKKERFSLILESASTNQTSMYLCASSPLGGTTEAFFGQGTRLTVV.

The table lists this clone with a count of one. As DNA, the CDR3 is TGCGCCAGCAGCTTGTTTCGCGGCGGGGAATGGACCCAGTACTTC. It encodes CASSLFRGGEWTQYF. The chain joins TRBV5-1 to TRBJ2-5; D perhaps matches TRBD2 (6 bases). V was pared by 1 base and J by 7 bases, with 17 bases between. Germline lookup yields CDR1 SGHRS and CDR2 YFSETQ. The CDR3 is made up of 15 amino acids.

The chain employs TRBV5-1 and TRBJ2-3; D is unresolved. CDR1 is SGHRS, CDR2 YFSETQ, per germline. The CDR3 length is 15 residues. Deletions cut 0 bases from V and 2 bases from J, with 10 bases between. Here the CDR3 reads CASSLGSQTTDTQYF. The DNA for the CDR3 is TGCGCCAGCAGCTTGGGGAGCCAGACCACAGATACGCAGTATTTT.

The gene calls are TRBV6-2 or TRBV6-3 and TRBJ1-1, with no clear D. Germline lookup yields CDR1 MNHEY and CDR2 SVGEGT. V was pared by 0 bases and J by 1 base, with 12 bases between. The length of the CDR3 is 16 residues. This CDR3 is CASSYSGQLPNTEAFF. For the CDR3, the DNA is TGTGCCAGCAGTTACTCTGGGCAGCTACCGAACACTGAAGCTTTCTTT.

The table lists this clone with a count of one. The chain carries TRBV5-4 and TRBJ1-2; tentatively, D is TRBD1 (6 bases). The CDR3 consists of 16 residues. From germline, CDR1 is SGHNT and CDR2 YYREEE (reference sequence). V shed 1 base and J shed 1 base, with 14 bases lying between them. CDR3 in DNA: TGTGCCAGCAGCTTGCAGGGGTCCTCTTTTAACTATGGCTACACCTTC. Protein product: CASSLQGSSFNYGYTF.

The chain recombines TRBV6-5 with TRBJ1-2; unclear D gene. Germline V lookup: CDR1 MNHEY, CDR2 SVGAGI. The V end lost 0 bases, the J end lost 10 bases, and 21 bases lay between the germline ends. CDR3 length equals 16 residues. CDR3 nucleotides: TGTGCCAGCAGTTACTCGATCTCGACGGAGACTCAAGTCTACACCTTC. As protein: CASSYSISTETQVYTF.

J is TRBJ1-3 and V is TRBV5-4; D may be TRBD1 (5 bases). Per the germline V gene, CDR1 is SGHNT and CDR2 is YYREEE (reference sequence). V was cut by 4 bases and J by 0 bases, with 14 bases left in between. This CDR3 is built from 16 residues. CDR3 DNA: TGTGCCAGCAGCCCGGGGGGGTTGCCCTCTGGAAACACCATATATTTT. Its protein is CASSPGGLPSGNTIYF.

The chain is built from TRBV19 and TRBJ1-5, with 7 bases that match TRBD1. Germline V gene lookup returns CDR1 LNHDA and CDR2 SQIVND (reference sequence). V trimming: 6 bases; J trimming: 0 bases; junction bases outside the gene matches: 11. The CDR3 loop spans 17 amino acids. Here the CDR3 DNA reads TGTGCCAGTAGATTACAACAGGGGACCTATAGCAATCAGCCCCAGCATTTT. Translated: CASRLQQGTYSNQPQHF. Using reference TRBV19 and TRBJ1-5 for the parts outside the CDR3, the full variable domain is DGGITQSPKYLFRKEGQNVTLSCEQNLNHDAMYWYRQDPGQGLRLIYYSQIVNDFQKGDIAEGYSVSREKKESFPLTVTSAQKNPTAFYLCASRLQQGTYSNQPQHFGDGTRLSIL.

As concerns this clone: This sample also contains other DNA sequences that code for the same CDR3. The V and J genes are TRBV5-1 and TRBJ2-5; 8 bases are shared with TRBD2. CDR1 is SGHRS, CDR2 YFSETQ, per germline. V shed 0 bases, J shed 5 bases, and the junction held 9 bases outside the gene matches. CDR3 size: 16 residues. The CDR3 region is CASSLVPSGGLETQYF. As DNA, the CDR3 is TGCGCCAGCAGCTTGGTCCCTTCGGGGGGGCTGGAGACCCAGTACTTC.

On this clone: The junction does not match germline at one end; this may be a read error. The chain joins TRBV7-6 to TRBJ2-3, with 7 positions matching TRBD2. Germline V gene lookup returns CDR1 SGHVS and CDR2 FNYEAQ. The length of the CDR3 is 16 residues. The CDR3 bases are TGTGCCAGCAGCTTAGCGCTTGGGACTAACACAGATCCGCAGTATTTT. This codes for CASSLALGTNTDPQYF.

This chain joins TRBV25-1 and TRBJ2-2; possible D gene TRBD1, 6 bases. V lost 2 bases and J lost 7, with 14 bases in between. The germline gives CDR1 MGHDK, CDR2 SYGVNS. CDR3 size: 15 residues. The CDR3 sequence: CASSETGYWNGELFF. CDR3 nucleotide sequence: TGTGCCAGCAGTGAAACAGGGTATTGGAACGGGGAGCTGTTTTTT.